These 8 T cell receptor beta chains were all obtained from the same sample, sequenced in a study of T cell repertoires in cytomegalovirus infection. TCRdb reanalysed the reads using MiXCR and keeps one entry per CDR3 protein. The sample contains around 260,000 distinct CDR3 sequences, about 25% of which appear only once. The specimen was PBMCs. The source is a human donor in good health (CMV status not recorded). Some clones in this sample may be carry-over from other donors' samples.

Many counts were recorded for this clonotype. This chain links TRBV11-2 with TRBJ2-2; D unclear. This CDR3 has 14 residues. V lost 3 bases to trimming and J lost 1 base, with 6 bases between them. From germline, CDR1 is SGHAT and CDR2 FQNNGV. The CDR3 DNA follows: TGTGCCAGCAGCTTTACAGAGAACACCGGGGAGCTGTTTTTT. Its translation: CASSFTENTGELFF.

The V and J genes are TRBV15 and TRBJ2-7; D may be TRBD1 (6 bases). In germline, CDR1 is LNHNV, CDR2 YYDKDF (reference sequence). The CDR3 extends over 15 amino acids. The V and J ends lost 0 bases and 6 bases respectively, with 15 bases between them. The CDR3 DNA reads TGTGCCACCAGCAGAGATATTGGACAGACGGGCGAGCAGTACTTC. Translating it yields CATSRDIGQTGEQYF. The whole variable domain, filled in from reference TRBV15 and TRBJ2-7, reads DAMVIQNPRYQVTQFGKPVTLSCSQTLNHNVMYWYQQKSSQAPKLLFHYYDKDFNNEADTPDNFQSRRPNTSFCFLDIRSPGLGDTAMYLCATSRDIGQTGEQYFGPGTRLTVT.

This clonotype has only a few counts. CDR3 nucleotide sequence: TGCAGTGCCGTCAGGGACAGGAATGAAAAACTGTTTTTT. It yields the protein CSAVRDRNEKLFF. The V gene is TRBV20-1, the J gene TRBJ1-4, with 8 bases fitting TRBD1. Germline CDR1 and CDR2: DFQATT and SNEGSKA (reference sequence). The CDR3 sequence is 13 residues long. The junction had 5 bases not matched to a gene; V was cut back by 6 bases and J by 5 bases.

The CDR3 DNA reads as TGTGCCAGCAGTCTCCGTCAGGGGGGTGATAGCTACACCTTC. This translates into CASSLRQGGDSYTF. The chain recombines TRBV28 with TRBJ1-2; 7 bases match TRBD1. The CDR3 is 14 amino acids. V dropped 5 bases and J dropped 9; count of bases not matched to a gene: 12. Germline-derived CDR1 and CDR2 are MDHEN and SYDVKM.

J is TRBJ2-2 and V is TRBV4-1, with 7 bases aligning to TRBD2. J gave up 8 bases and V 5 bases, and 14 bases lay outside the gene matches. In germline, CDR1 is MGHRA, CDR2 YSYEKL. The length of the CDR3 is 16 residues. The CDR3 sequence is CASSYPRTRRVGELFF. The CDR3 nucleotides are TGCGCCAGCAGCTACCCTAGGACTAGACGTGTGGGGGAGCTGTTTTTT.

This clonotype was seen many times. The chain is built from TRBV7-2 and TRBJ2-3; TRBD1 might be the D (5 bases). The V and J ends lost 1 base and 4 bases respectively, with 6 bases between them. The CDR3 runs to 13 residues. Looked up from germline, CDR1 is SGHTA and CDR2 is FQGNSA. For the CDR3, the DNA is TGTGCCAGCAGCTTAGACAGGCCAGATACGCAGTATTTT. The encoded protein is CASSLDRPDTQYF.

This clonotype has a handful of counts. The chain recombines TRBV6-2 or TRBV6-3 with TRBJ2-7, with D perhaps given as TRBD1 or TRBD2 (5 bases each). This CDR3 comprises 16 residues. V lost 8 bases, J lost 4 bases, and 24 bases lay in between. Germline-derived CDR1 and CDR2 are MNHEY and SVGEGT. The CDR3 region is CASGWESRTLDYEQYF. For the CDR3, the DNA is TGTGCCAGCGGTTGGGAGTCGAGGACACTTGATTACGAGCAGTACTTC.

The CDR3 coding sequence is TGTGCCAGCAGTGTTTTGGTCCATCAGCCCCAGCATTTT. This gives the protein CASSVLVHQPQHF. The J gene is TRBJ1-5, the V gene TRBV2; D not certain. The CDR3 sequence is 13 residues long. Germline lookup yields CDR1 SNHLY and CDR2 FYNNEI. Trimming pared 4 bases from V and 5 bases from J, leaving 9 bases between.